This T cell receptor (beta chain) was sequenced during a study of identical twins. Germline V CDR1 and CDR2: SQVTM, ANQGSEA. Between the trimmed V and J ends, which lost 4 bases and 0 bases, there was a span of 9 bases. The CDR3 extends over 14 amino acids. Using its own MiXCR run on the 5' RACE reads, TCRdb lists one record per CDR3 protein. In the table there are about 470,000 distinct CDR3 sequences, roughly a quarter of which are singletons. Many counts were recorded for this clonotype. These same records also appear under a second study, on T cells expressing NK-cell markers.

The sample consisted of CD4+ T cells sorted from blood. The TCR sequence derives from a woman between 18 and 30 years old in good health. The chain joins TRBV29-1 to TRBJ2-2; D possibly corresponds to TRBD2 (6 bases). The CDR3 DNA reads TGCAGCGTTGTTCGGGGGTCGAACACCGGGGAGCTGTTTTTT. It translates to CSVVRGSNTGELFF.